This T cell receptor (beta chain) was recorded in a study of post-analysis software for immune sequencing data (dated by TCRdb to between 2014 and 2016). Context from the whole study: Disease courses on record covered relapsing-remitting, secondary progressive and progressive-relapsing multiple sclerosis, though some patients had no subtype annotation. Patient repertoires were compared against 11 previously published healthy control repertoires from donors aged roughly 6 to 26 years. A subset of samples was prepared in parallel using single-end sample barcoding, then pooled and co-amplified after Illumina adapter ligation. What the research found in general, with its limitations: Compared with controls, multiple sclerosis patients had significantly lower normalized Chao1 diversity, a finding suggesting substantial peripheral T-cell clonal expansion. The multiple sclerosis patient group was slightly younger than the control group. Patients showed significantly higher frequencies than controls for roughly five TRBV segments, among them TRBV5-6, TRBV5-1 and TRBV20-1. Strong co-clustering of samples prepared in the same batch was shown by direct clustering with F measure, prompting a batch-effect correction.

The CDR3 runs 13 residues from the cysteine to the phenylalanine. Kept here is only the CDR3 DNA, which spans 39 bases and is read in frame from base 1. V is pared back by 4 bases and J by 6 bases, with 14 bases lying between the germline termini. The germline V gene supplies CDR1 SQVTM and CDR2 ANQGSEA. To demonstrate the VDJtools post-analysis software, TCR beta repertoires were profiled from the peripheral blood of about 13 young patients with multiple sclerosis. The multiple sclerosis patients were children and adolescents ranging in age from 6 to 15 years. This clonotype was observed many times. What antigen it recognizes has not been identified. No clone much larger than this one lies a single base away; base qualities are absent. The library was built by means of PCR. The run used an Illumina HiSeq 2500. To reduce PCR and sequencing biases, unique molecular identifiers were incorporated into the TCR beta cDNA libraries. Every 1 to 10 million input T cells yielded 500,000 or so cDNA molecules, meaning each molecule approximated one T cell. The same protocol used for the earlier healthy control dataset was applied to prepare and sequence the patient libraries. Within a given batch, samples were prepared together, multiplexed and sequenced on the same HiSeq lane. In the authors' own workflow: Raw barcoded reads were processed with MIGEC, and single-read molecular identifier groups were discarded before consensus assembly and CDR3 extraction. Clonotype tables were post-analysed with VDJtools, and diversity was normalized by down-sampling all datasets to the smallest sample size. In repertoire overlap clustering, CDR3 amino acid sequences, but not nucleotide sequences, were matched to correct batch-related cross-sample contamination. The public reads were quality trimmed at Q25 with fastp and then assembled into clones with MiXCR by TCRdb, keeping productive beta chains. Rows are combined by CDR3 protein, so each entry shows the most common genes and DNA. The authors' filters were not applied to this entry. The sample data list hundreds of thousands of distinct CDR3 sequences, and 36% of these were observed just once. Less than 6% of the sample lies in the top ten.

The sequencing input was blood. The sequence links TRBV29-1 to TRBJ2-3; no D gene call is confident. This TCR was recovered from a girl aged 5-17 years with multiple sclerosis. The CDR3 sequence is CSVVIVGIDTQYF. The DNA sequence is TGCAGCGTTGTGATCGTGGGGATCGATACGCAGTATTTT.